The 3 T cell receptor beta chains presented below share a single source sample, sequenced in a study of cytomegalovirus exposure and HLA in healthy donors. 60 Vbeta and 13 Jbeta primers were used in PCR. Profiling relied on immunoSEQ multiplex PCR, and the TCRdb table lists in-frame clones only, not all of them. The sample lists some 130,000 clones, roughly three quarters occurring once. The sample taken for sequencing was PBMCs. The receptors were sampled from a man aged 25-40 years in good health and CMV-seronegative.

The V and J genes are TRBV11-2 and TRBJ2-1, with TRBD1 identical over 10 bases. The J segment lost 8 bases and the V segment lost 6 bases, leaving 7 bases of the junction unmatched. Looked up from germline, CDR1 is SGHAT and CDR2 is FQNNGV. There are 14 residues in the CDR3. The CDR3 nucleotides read TGTGCCAGCAGTTCGGGACAGGGGATACATGAGCAGTTCTTC. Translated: CASSSGQGIHEQFF.

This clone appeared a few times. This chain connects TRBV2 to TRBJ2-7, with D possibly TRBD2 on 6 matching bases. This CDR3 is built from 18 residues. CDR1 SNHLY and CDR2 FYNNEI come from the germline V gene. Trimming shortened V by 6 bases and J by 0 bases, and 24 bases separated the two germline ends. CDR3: CASSRGFKMAFSSYEQYF. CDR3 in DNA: TGTGCCAGCAGCCGGGGGTTTAAGATGGCGTTCAGCTCCTACGAGCAGTACTTC. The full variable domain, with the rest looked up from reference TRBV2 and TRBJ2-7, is EPEVTQTPSHQVTQMGQEVILRCVPISNHLYFYWYRQILGQKVEFLVSFYNNEISEKSEIFDDQFSVERPDGSNFTLKIRSTKLEDSAMYFCASSRGFKMAFSSYEQYFGPGTRLTVT.

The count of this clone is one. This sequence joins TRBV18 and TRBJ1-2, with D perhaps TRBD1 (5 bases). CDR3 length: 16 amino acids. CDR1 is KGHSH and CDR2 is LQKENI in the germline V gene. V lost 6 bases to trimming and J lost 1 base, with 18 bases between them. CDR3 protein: CASSRGTVGNNYGYTF. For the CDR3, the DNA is TGTGCCAGCTCGCGCGGGACGGTGGGTAATAACTATGGCTACACCTTC.